The 29 T cell receptor beta chains below all came from one sample that was sequenced in a study of blood T cell repertoires in COVID-19 (dated by TCRdb to 2020 to 2021). Libraries were built with the immunoSEQ multiplex PCR assay. TCRdb limited this immuneACCESS table to in-frame rearrangements with V and J called. A share of clones is missing; checked studies link under half to unresolved V genes, and the rest is unexplained. Present in this sample are about 80,000 clones, over 75% of which were seen just once. The ten largest clones take up 8.5% to 10% of the sample. The specimen sequenced was peripheral blood. The receptors shown here come from a man in his forties or fifties with COVID-19, enrolled during active disease.

This chain connects TRBV4-2 to TRBJ2-7, with 11 bases fitting TRBD2. There are 14 residues in the CDR3. From germline, CDR1 is LGHNA and CDR2 YNFKEQ. J was trimmed by 7 bases and V by 4 bases; bases with no gene match: 6. The DNA for the CDR3 is TGTGCCAGCAGCCGAAGACTAGCGGGACAGGAGCAGTACTTC. Protein: CASSRRLAGQEQYF.

The J gene is TRBJ2-7, the V gene TRBV6-6, with 11 positions matching TRBD2. This CDR3 is 14 amino acids long. J was trimmed by 4 bases and V by 5 bases; bases with no gene match: 4. Germline V gene data show CDR1 as MNHNY and CDR2 as SVGAGI (reference sequence). The CDR3 spells CASSLTSGSYEQYF. CDR3 bases: TGTGCCAGCAGTCTCACTAGCGGGAGTTACGAGCAGTACTTC.

The genes are TRBV11-2 and TRBJ1-4; 8 bases agree with TRBD1. This CDR3 contains 15 residues. The trim removed 6 bases at V and 4 bases at J, leaving 7 bases unmatched. Germline V gives CDR1 SGHAT, CDR2 FQNNGV. In DNA form, the CDR3 reads TGTGCCAGCAGGGGCACGGGACAGGTTAATGAAAAACTGTTTTTT. This sequence encodes CASRGTGQVNEKLFF.

The chain carries TRBV28 and TRBJ2-3; TRBD2 agrees at 12 bases. The CDR3 extends over 16 amino acids. CDR1 is MDHEN, CDR2 SYDVKM, per germline. Unmatched junction bases numbered 5, after V lost 3 bases and J lost 4 bases. Here the CDR3 DNA reads TGTGCCAGCAGTTTTGAGAGACTAGCGGGAGCAGATACGCAGTATTTT. Its translation is CASSFERLAGADTQYF.

This chain joins TRBV19 and TRBJ1-4; TRBD1 agrees at 10 bases. This CDR3 region has 16 residues. The V gene's germline CDR1 is LNHDA and CDR2 SQIVND (reference sequence). The trim removed 5 bases at V and 0 bases at J, leaving 3 bases unmatched. CDR3: CASSDRGPTTNEKLFF. The CDR3 region has the DNA TGTGCCAGTAGTGACAGGGGGCCTACAACTAATGAAAAACTGTTTTTT.

The J gene is TRBJ1-5, the V gene TRBV9; D is ambiguous. The V gene's germline CDR1 is SGDLS and CDR2 YYNGEE. This CDR3 is built from 13 residues. V was cut by 1 base and J by 5 bases, with 7 bases left in between. CDR3 region: CASSVQEYQPQHF. CDR3 bases: TGTGCCAGCAGCGTACAGGAATATCAGCCCCAGCATTTT.

In DNA form, the CDR3 reads TGTGCCAGCAGCCTAACCTGGACAGGGCTAGAGCAGTACTTC. Translation gives CASSLTWTGLEQYF. The chain recombines TRBV11-2 with TRBJ2-7; TRBD1 aligns across 8 bases. J gave up 7 bases and V 5 bases, and 10 bases lay outside the gene matches. The CDR3 has 14 residues. Germline CDR1 SGHAT, CDR2 FQNNGV.

The chain is built from TRBV7-2 and TRBJ2-3; D is uncertain. The CDR3 has 12 amino acids. Per the germline V gene, CDR1 is SGHTA and CDR2 is FQGNSA. V was shortened by 2 bases and J by 5 bases, with 5 bases between the two germline ends. CDR3 coding DNA: TGTGCCAGCAGCTTATTTCGAGATACGCAGTATTTT. Its translation is CASSLFRDTQYF.

J is TRBJ1-2 and V is TRBV6-5; TRBD1 matches 7 bases. Losses at the gene ends were 5 bases for V and 7 bases for J; bases not matched to a gene: 10. Germline CDR1 MNHEY, CDR2 SVGAGI. The CDR3 contains 14 residues. The CDR3: CASSRGEGAFGYTF. The CDR3 DNA reads as TGTGCCAGCAGTAGGGGAGAGGGGGCGTTTGGCTACACCTTC.

The chain uses TRBV5-4 and TRBJ2-5; 7 bases line up with TRBD1. This CDR3 region has 15 residues. Trimming at V came to 4 bases and at J to 1 base, leaving 7 bases not matched to a gene. Germline V gives CDR1 SGHNT, CDR2 YYREEE (reference sequence). The CDR3 region has the DNA TGTGCCAGCAGCCCCGGGACAGAACTCCAAGAGACCCAGTACTTC. Protein sequence: CASSPGTELQETQYF.

CDR3 coding DNA: TGTGCCAGCAGCGTAGGTGGGGACAGCTATCGCTCACCCCTCCACTTT. It encodes CASSVGGDSYRSPLHF. The chain employs TRBV9 and TRBJ1-6; 7 bases match TRBD1. This CDR3 spans 16 amino acids. V shed 0 bases, J shed 10 bases, and the junction held 10 bases outside the gene matches. Germline values: CDR1 SGDLS, CDR2 YYNGEE.

The chain combines TRBV24-1 with TRBJ2-5, with a possible D match to TRBD2 (6 bases). Trimming removed 3 bases from V and 4 bases from J, with 11 bases in between. Germline-derived CDR1 and CDR2 are KGHDR and SFDVKD. CDR3 length: 14 residues. The CDR3 DNA follows: TGTGCCACCAGTGATGGGGGGAGGTCAGAGACCCAGTACTTC. It yields the protein CATSDGGRSETQYF.

The chain employs TRBV6-5 and TRBJ2-7, with D maybe TRBD1 (6 bases). The CDR3 extends over 15 amino acids. The V and J ends lost 5 bases and 4 bases respectively, with 18 bases between them. CDR1 is MNHEY, CDR2 SVGAGI, per germline. CDR3 coding DNA: TGTGCCAGCAGTCTCCTACAGGGTTCGGAATACGAGCAGTACTTC. Its translation: CASSLLQGSEYEQYF.

V is TRBV18 and J is TRBJ2-5; no firm D call. In germline, CDR1 is KGHSH, CDR2 LQKENI. The CDR3 length is 12 residues. Trimming removed 3 bases at V and 2 bases at J, with 4 bases between. CDR3: CASSPLQETQYF. The CDR3 DNA follows: TGTGCCAGCTCACCTTTACAAGAGACCCAGTACTTC.

The chain recombines TRBV20-1 with TRBJ1-5; a possible D gene is TRBD1 (5 bases). The CDR3 is made up of 14 amino acids. Per the germline V gene, CDR1 is DFQATT and CDR2 is SNEGSKA (reference sequence). The ends were cut back, 3 bases at V and 3 bases at J, with 12 bases in the middle. For the CDR3, the DNA is TGCAGTGCTAGTTCTGCGGGGACCAATCAGCCCCAGCATTTT. It encodes CSASSAGTNQPQHF.

The V gene is TRBV28, the J gene TRBJ1-1, with D possibly matching TRBD1 (6 bases). The V end was cut by 6 bases, the J end by 0 bases, with 14 bases between. Germline CDR1 is MDHEN and CDR2 is SYDVKM. This CDR3 comprises 15 residues. Written as DNA, the CDR3 is TGTGCCAGCAGGTCGACAGGATACATGAACACTGAAGCTTTCTTT. Residues: CASRSTGYMNTEAFF.

Written as DNA, the CDR3 is TGCAGTGCTAGTTCAGGTTACTACGAGCAGTACTTC. This codes for CSASSGYYEQYF. The gene calls are TRBV20-1 and TRBJ2-7; D gene unclear. The CDR3 covers 12 residues. Germline V gives CDR1 DFQATT, CDR2 SNEGSKA (reference sequence). V lost 3 bases, J lost 3 bases, and 9 bases lay in between.

V is TRBV10-3 and J is TRBJ2-1, with TRBD2 matching over 8 bases. With 5 bases clipped from V and 2 bases from J, the junction kept 8 bases outside the gene matches. Germline V gene lookup returns CDR1 ENHRY and CDR2 SYGVKD. This CDR3 comprises 16 residues. The CDR3 sequence is CAISSQREPTYNEQFF. The DNA for the CDR3 is TGTGCCATCAGTTCCCAGCGGGAGCCGACCTACAATGAGCAGTTCTTC.

The chain combines TRBV5-1 with TRBJ2-1; D remains ambiguous. This CDR3 comprises 14 residues. Germline lookup yields CDR1 SGHRS and CDR2 YFSETQ. Trimming pared 0 bases from V and 4 bases from J, leaving 8 bases between. CDR3 sequence: CASSLETSYNEQFF. The CDR3 bases are TGCGCCAGCAGCTTGGAGACTTCTTACAATGAGCAGTTCTTC.

The genes are TRBV11-3 and TRBJ1-2; unclear D gene. The CDR3 spans 14 residues. CDR1 and CDR2 (germline): SGHNT, YENEEA. Between the trimmed V and J ends, which lost 1 base and 3 bases, there was a span of 9 bases. CDR3 in amino acids: CASSLARGDYGYTF. In DNA, the CDR3 is TGTGCCAGCAGCTTAGCCCGGGGAGACTATGGCTACACCTTC.

This chain links TRBV5-1 with TRBJ2-2; perhaps TRBD1 as D (6 bases). From germline, CDR1 is SGHRS and CDR2 YFSETQ. V was cut by 5 bases and J by 3 bases, with 14 bases left in between. This CDR3 comprises 15 residues. CDR3 protein: CASRSQGLDTGELFF. As DNA, the CDR3 is TGCGCCAGCAGATCACAGGGTTTGGACACCGGGGAGCTGTTTTTT.

This chain uses TRBV10-3 with TRBJ1-1; 8 bases match TRBD1. CDR1 and CDR2 from the germline V gene are ENHRY and SYGVKD. After removal of 4 bases from V and 7 bases from J, the junction contained 5 bases not matched to a gene. The CDR3 extends over 13 amino acids. The CDR3 sequence: CAISATGENEAFF. In DNA, the CDR3 is TGTGCCATCAGTGCGACAGGGGAGAATGAAGCTTTCTTT.

The chain uses TRBV30 and TRBJ2-7; tentative D call: TRBD2 (5 bases). CDR1 is GTSNPN and CDR2 is SVGIG in the germline V gene (reference sequence). Trimming left V 3 bases short and J 1 base short, with 13 bases between. This CDR3 comprises 14 residues. The CDR3 sequence: CAWRWGDTSYEQYF. CDR3 bases: TGTGCCTGGAGGTGGGGAGACACTTCCTACGAGCAGTACTTC.

This chain uses TRBV7-2 with TRBJ2-1; 9 nucleotides align to TRBD1. Germline loops: CDR1 SGHTA, CDR2 FQGNSA. CDR3 length equals 15 residues. J gave up 3 bases and V 5 bases, and 5 bases lay outside the gene matches. The DNA for the CDR3 is TGTGCCAGCAGCCGTGACAGGGGGAACTACAATGAGCAGTTCTTC. It is translated as CASSRDRGNYNEQFF.

Only a few counts were recorded for this clone. The rearrangement uses TRBV6-4 and TRBJ2-3, with TRBD2 identical over 7 bases. After removal of 3 bases from V and 5 bases from J, the junction contained 5 bases not matched to a gene. The CDR3 runs to 14 residues. Germline CDR1 and CDR2: MRHNA and SNTAGT. The CDR3 loop reads CASSEAGEGDTQYF. CDR3 sequence (DNA): TGTGCCAGCAGTGAGGCGGGAGAAGGAGATACGCAGTATTTT.

The V and J genes are TRBV18 and TRBJ2-3; possibly TRBD2 for D (5 bases). Trimming took 2 bases from V and 4 from J, leaving 7 bases between them. CDR1 KGHSH and CDR2 LQKENI come from the germline V gene. This CDR3 is 13 amino acids long. The CDR3 sequence: CASSPGAADTQYF. Written as DNA, the CDR3 is TGTGCCAGCTCACCAGGAGCGGCAGATACGCAGTATTTT.

V gene TRBV3-1 (or the pseudogene TRBV3-2) combines with J gene TRBJ1-2; unclear D gene. The CDR3 is 15 amino acids. V lost 1 base, J lost 4 bases, and 13 bases lay in between. Per the germline V gene, CDR1 is LGHDT and CDR2 is YNNKEL (reference sequence). In nucleotides, the CDR3 is TGTGCCAGCAGCCAAGGATTGGAGGGTAGCTATGGCTACACCTTC. It is translated as CASSQGLEGSYGYTF.

This clone was detected a few times. This chain uses TRBV2 with TRBJ1-2, with 9 positions matching TRBD1. V shed 7 bases, J shed 3 bases, and the junction held 6 bases outside the gene matches. Germline CDR1 and CDR2: SNHLY and FYNNEI. This CDR3 comprises 14 residues. Written as DNA, the CDR3 is TGTGCCAGCACCACGGGACAGGGCTACTATGGCTACACCTTC. This gives the protein CASTTGQGYYGYTF.

This chain connects TRBV5-6 to TRBJ1-1; a weak D match, TRBD1 (5 bases). The germline V gene has CDR1 SGHDT and CDR2 YYEEEE. CDR3 size: 14 residues. With 3 bases removed from V and 6 bases from J, the gap between germline ends came to 15 bases. The CDR3 DNA is TGTGCCAGCAGCTACCAGGGTCGGGGGGCTGAAGCTTTCTTT. Its translation is CASSYQGRGAEAFF.